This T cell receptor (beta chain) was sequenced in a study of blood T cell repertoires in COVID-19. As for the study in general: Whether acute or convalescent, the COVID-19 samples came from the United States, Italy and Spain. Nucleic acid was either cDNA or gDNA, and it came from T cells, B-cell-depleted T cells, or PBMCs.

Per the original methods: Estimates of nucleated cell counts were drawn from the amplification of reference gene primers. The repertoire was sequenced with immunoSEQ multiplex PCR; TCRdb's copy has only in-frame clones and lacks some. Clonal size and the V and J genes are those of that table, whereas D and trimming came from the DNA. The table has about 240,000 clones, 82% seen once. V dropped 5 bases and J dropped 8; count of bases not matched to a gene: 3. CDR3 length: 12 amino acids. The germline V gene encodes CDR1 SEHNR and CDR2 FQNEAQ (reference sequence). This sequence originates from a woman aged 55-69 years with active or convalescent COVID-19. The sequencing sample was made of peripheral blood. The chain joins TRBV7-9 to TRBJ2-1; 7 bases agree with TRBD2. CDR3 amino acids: CASSPGGYEQFF. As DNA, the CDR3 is TGTGCCAGCAGCCCGGGAGGCTATGAGCAGTTCTTC.